The source of this T cell receptor (beta chain) is a study of cytomegalovirus exposure and HLA in healthy donors. As for the study in general: A subsequent analysis stated that the roughly 130 validation repertoires were run on the same platform as the approximately 660 first-cohort repertoires.

The CDR3 is 13 amino acids. Trimming removed 2 bases at V and 6 bases at J, with 7 bases between. Germline-derived CDR1 and CDR2 are PRHDT and FYEKMQ (reference sequence). The repertoire was sequenced with immunoSEQ multiplex PCR; TCRdb's copy has only in-frame clones and lacks some. This table holds about 150,000 clones, around 84% found once. The origin of this receptor is a human donor in good health. V usage is TRBV13 and J usage is TRBJ2-2, with D perhaps matching TRBD2 (6 bases). Sequencing was carried out using PBMCs. CDR3: CASSLREPGELFF. The CDR3 DNA follows: TGTGCCAGCAGCTTACGGGAGCCCGGGGAGCTGTTTTTT.